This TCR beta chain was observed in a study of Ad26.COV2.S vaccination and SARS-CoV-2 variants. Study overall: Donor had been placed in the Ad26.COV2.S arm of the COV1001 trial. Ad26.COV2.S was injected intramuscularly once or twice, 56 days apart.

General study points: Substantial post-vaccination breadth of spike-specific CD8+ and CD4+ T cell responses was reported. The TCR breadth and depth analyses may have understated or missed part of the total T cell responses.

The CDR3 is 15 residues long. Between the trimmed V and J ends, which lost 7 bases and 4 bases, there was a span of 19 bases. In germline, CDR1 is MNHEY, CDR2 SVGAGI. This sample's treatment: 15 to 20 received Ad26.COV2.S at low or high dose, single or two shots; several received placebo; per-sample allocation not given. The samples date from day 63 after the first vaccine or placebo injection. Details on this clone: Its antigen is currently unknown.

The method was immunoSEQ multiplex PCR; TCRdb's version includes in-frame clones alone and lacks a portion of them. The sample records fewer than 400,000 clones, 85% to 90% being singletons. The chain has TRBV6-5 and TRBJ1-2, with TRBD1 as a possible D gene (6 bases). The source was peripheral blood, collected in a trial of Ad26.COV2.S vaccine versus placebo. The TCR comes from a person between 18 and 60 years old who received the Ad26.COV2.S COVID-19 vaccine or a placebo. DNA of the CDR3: TGTGCCAGCACCCCATTGACAGGCCTCCCCTATGGCTACACCTTC. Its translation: CASTPLTGLPYGYTF.